A selection of T cell receptor beta chains follows, all from one sample in a study of shared clonotypes between healthy human individuals. Assay: immunoSEQ multiplex PCR; the TCRdb copy retains only in-frame clones and omits some. This sample yields some 1.5 million clones, of which 95% to 99% are seen a single time; around 0.47% belongs to the top ten. Sequencing was carried out using naive CD4+ T cells sorted from blood. These receptors were collected from a man aged 30 to 39 in good health. CDR3s include the opening cysteine and the closing phenylalanine or tryptophan. The D gene is left open where the match is weak. Clone size appears in some rows only: once, few, many, or a class for an expanded clone.

TGTGCCAGCAGTGTCAGGGGGGGTGGCAATCAGCCCCAGCATTTT CASSVRGGGNQPQHF TRBJ1-5 TRBV6-1 15 TRBD1 NA
TGTGCCAGCAGCTCAAATCCACACAGGGACAGGGGGCAAGAGCAGTACTTC CASSSNPHRDRGQEQYF TRBJ2-7 TRBV5-6 17 TRBD1 NA
TGTGCCAGCAGTTTCTCCCTCTCCGCCCGAAACCCCACCAATGAGCAGTTCTTC CASSFSLSARNPTNEQFF TRBJ2-1 TRBV28 18 NA NA
TGTGCCAGCAGCGTAGGGTCCTTCACAGATACGCAGTATTTT CASSVGSFTDTQYF TRBJ2-3 TRBV9 14 NA NA
TGTGCCAGCTCACCTCCTGGGACAGGCGCTCCCTACGAGCAGTACTTC CASSPPGTGAPYEQYF TRBJ2-7 TRBV18 16 TRBD1 once
TGTGCCAGCCGACCAGGCGGGAGTGATGAGCAGTTCTTC CASRPGGSDEQFF TRBJ2-1 TRBV18 13 TRBD2 NA
TGCGCCAGCAGCGCGATGCCAGTTATCAATGAGCAGTTCTTC CASSAMPVINEQFF TRBJ2-1 TRBV5-1 14 NA NA
TGTGCCAGCAGTGTTACCAACCCCTCCGAGCAGTACTTC CASSVTNPSEQYF TRBJ2-7 TRBV6-1 13 NA once
TGCAGTGCTACCCGACAGCAGTACTTC CSATRQQYF TRBJ2-7 TRBV20-1 9 NA NA
TGTGCCAGCACTAGCGAGATCTTTTCTGGGGCCAACGTCCTGACTTTC CASTSEIFSGANVLTF TRBJ2-6 TRBV2 16 NA NA
TGTGCCAGCAGCTTGCCGGGAAGCGCAGATACGCAGTATTTT CASSLPGSADTQYF TRBJ2-3 TRBV5-4 14 NA NA
TGCGCCAGCAGCCTCTCCCAACTAGCGGATTACGAGCAGTACTTC CASSLSQLADYEQYF TRBJ2-7 TRBV4-1 15 TRBD2 NA
TGTGCCATCAGGGCCGGGACTAGCGGGGCTCGGGTCACAGATACGCAGTATTTT CAIRAGTSGARVTDTQYF TRBJ2-3 TRBV10-3 18 TRBD2 once
TGCAGCGTTGATCCAGGGGGTTGGAATGAGCAGTTCTTC CSVDPGGWNEQFF TRBJ2-1 TRBV29-1 13 TRBD1 NA
TGTGCCAGCAGCTACAGGGAGGGGTCCCAGCCCCAGCATTTT CASSYREGSQPQHF TRBJ1-5 TRBV7-2 14 NA NA
TGTGCCAGCAGCTTTGACCCGGGACCCCGGGCTGAAAAACTGTTTTTT CASSFDPGPRAEKLFF TRBJ1-4 TRBV5-4 16 NA NA
TGTGCCAGCACCCGCCGGGGGACTAGCGGGAGGGCTAGGTACGAGCAGTACTTC CASTRRGTSGRARYEQYF TRBJ2-7 TRBV27 18 TRBD2 NA
TGTGCCAGCAGTTTGGTCGGACACACCTACGAGCAGTACTTC CASSLVGHTYEQYF TRBJ2-7 TRBV28 14 NA NA
TGTGCCAGCAGCTTGATCTCGACAGTACCTAATAACTATGGCTACACCTTC CASSLISTVPNNYGYTF TRBJ1-2 TRBV5-8 17 NA NA
TGTGCCAGCAGCTACCGGGACAGGGGGCTCAATGAGCAGTTCTTC CASSYRDRGLNEQFF TRBJ2-1 TRBV14 15 TRBD1 NA